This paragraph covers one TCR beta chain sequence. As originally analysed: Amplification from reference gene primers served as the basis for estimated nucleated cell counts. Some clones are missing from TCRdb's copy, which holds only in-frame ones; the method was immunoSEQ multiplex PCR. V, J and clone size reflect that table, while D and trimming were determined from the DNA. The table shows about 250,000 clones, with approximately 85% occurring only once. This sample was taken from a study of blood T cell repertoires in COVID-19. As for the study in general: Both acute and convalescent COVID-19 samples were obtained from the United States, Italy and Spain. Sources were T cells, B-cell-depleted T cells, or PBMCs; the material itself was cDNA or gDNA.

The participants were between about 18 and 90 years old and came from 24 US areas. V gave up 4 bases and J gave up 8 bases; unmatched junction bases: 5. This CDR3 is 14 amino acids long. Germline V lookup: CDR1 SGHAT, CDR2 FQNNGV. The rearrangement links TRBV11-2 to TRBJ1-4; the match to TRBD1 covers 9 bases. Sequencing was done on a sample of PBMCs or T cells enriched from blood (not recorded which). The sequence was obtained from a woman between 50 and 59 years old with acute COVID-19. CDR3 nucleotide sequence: TGTGCCAGCAGCTATGGACAGGGGTGGGAAAAACTGTTTTTT. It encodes CASSYGQGWEKLFF.